This T cell receptor (beta chain) was recorded in a study of OX40 agonist ivuxolimab in advanced cancers. The wider study: Ivuxolimab is an agonistic anti-OX40 (CD134) antibody, and patients were treated with it. Participants could have had prior anti-PD-1, anti-PD-L1 or anti-CTLA-4 therapy, and 40% had some.

Measured with immunoSEQ multiplex PCR; TCRdb has only the in-frame clones, and not every one. This sample has some 91,000 clones, with approximately 87% found just once. Note on this clone: The antigen remains unidentified.

Regarding the study as a whole: The expanded peripheral T cells' antigen specificity was not determined. Doses of 0.1 to 3.0 mg/kg were accompanied by clonal expansion of CD4+ and CD8+ blood T cells by week 6.

The germline V gene has CDR1 MDHEN and CDR2 SYDVKM. The CDR3 length is 18 residues. Trimming at V came to 5 bases and at J to 3 bases, leaving 18 bases not matched to a gene. This receptor was obtained from an adult with an advanced solid tumor such as melanoma, head and neck, liver or kidney cancer. The specimen was CD4+ or CD8+ T cells sorted from blood, collected in a trial of the OX40 agonist ivuxolimab. The gene calls are TRBV28 and TRBJ1-2; 7 nucleotides line up with TRBD1. CDR3 DNA: TGTGCCAGCAGTGGTATTGGAATAGAGAGGGGGCGCGACTATGGCTACACCTTC. This encodes CASSGIGIERGRDYGYTF.